These 4 T cell receptor beta chains were sequenced from one sample in a study of shared clonotypes between healthy human individuals. Generated by immunoSEQ multiplex PCR, the TCRdb table keeps only in-frame clones and is missing some. The sample lists roughly 2.5 million clones, around 94% seen once, with 0.11% to 0.15% in the top ten. The specimen was naive CD4+ T cells sorted from blood. Stated subset: CD45RA+ positively selected. All receptors derive from a young man in good health.

The genes are TRBV15 and TRBJ1-6, with TRBD1 matching 8 bases. J was trimmed by 3 bases and V by 5 bases; bases with no gene match: 6. The CDR3 runs to 16 residues. From germline, CDR1 is LNHNV and CDR2 YYDKDF (reference sequence). For the CDR3, the DNA is TGTGCCACCAGCCTCGACAGGGGTGTCTATAATTCACCCCTCCACTTT. It yields the protein CATSLDRGVYNSPLHF.

As to this clone: The same CDR3 can be traced to other DNA sequences in this sample. The CDR3 region is CASSLLSGQETQYF. Here the CDR3 DNA reads TGTGCCAGCAGTTTACTTAGCGGCCAAGAGACCCAGTACTTC. V gene TRBV27 combines with J gene TRBJ2-5; perhaps TRBD2 as D (6 bases). Germline V gene sequence: CDR1 MNHEY, CDR2 SMNVEV (reference sequence). The V gene lost 2 bases and the J gene lost 1 base, with 8 bases spanning the gap. The CDR3 has 14 amino acids.

The gene calls are TRBV7-2 and TRBJ2-7; D possibly corresponds to TRBD1 (5 bases). This CDR3 spans 14 amino acids. Trimming took off 5 bases at V and 3 bases at J, with 14 bases between the two ends. CDR1 and CDR2 (germline): SGHTA, FQGNSA. The CDR3 protein is CASSRSARDYEQYF. Written as DNA, the CDR3 is TGTGCCAGCAGCCGTTCGGCCAGGGACTACGAGCAGTACTTC.

This clone occurred once. The chain recombines TRBV21-1 with TRBJ2-7; whether TRBD1, the table's D call, matches the DNA was not checked. TRBV21-1 is assigned pseudogene status. This CDR3 has 16 amino acids. In DNA form, the CDR3 reads TGTGCCAGCAGCAAAGAGGGGCCGGGACAGGGGTACGAGCAGTACTTC. It yields the protein CASSKEGPGQGYEQYF.